This is a list of T cell receptor beta chains from one sample in a study of blood T cell repertoires in COVID-19. TCRdb keeps only in-frame clones here, not all; method: immunoSEQ multiplex PCR. Found here are 69,000 or so clones, about 84% of them singletons; the top ten hold roughly 15%. The source material was peripheral blood. These receptor sequences come from a man in his fifties with COVID-19, enrolled during active disease. CDR3s include the opening cysteine and the closing phenylalanine or tryptophan. D genes are given only for firm matches. Only part of the rows carry a size: once, few, many, or a class if the clone is expanded.

TRBD1,-,TRBV9,TRBJ2-1,CASSTKTGASSYNEQFF,TGTGCCAGCAGCACAAAGACAGGGGCGAGCTCCTACAATGAGCAGTTCTTC
-,-,TRBV2,TRBJ1-5,CASRTQGDQPQHF,TGTGCCAGCAGAACACAGGGCGATCAGCCCCAGCATTTT
-,-,TRBV18,TRBJ1-6,CASSPGQSYNSPLHF,TGTGCCAGCTCACCTGGACAGTCGTATAATTCACCCCTCCACTTT
-,-,TRBV27,TRBJ1-1,CASSIRGITEAFF,TGTGCCAGCAGCATTCGGGGGATCACTGAAGCTTTCTTT
-,-,TRBV25-1,TRBJ1-1,CATRGLRNTEAFF,TGTGCCACCAGGGGACTGCGGAACACTGAAGCTTTCTTT
TRBD1,-,TRBV19,TRBJ1-2,CASSPGTGYGYTF,TGTGCCAGTAGCCCCGGGACAGGGTATGGCTACACCTTC
-,-,TRBV10-3,TRBJ2-5,CAISVYREETQYF,TGTGCCATCAGTGTTTACAGGGAAGAGACCCAGTACTTC
TRBD1,-,TRBV9,TRBJ1-1,CASSRDSGSGWAEAFF,TGTGCCAGCAGCCGGGACAGTGGATCGGGTTGGGCTGAAGCTTTCTTT
-,once,TRBV12-3/TRBV12-4,TRBJ2-7,CASGRDFYEQYF,TGTGCCAGCGGCCGGGACTTCTACGAGCAGTACTTC
TRBD1,-,TRBV5-6,TRBJ2-7,CASSLATGGKRSYEQYF,TGTGCCAGCAGCTTGGCAACAGGGGGGAAGAGGTCCTACGAGCAGTACTTC
TRBD1,-,TRBV2,TRBJ1-2,CATSDRGYGYTF,TGTGCCACCTCGGACAGGGGTTATGGCTACACCTTC
-,-,TRBV6-5,TRBJ2-7,CASSYSIAGIDEQYF,TGTGCCAGCAGTTACTCGATTGCAGGGATAGACGAGCAGTACTTC
-,once,TRBV19,TRBJ1-5,CASRENYSNQPQHF,TGTGCCAGTAGGGAGAACTATAGCAATCAGCCCCAGCATTTT
-,-,TRBV9,TRBJ2-3,CASSVTYTDTQYF,TGTGCCAGCAGCGTAACATACACAGATACGCAGTATTTT
-,-,TRBV28,TRBJ1-6,CASSLSGGKPLHF,TGTGCCAGCAGTTTATCGGGGGGCAAACCCCTCCACTTT
TRBD1,-,TRBV7-8,TRBJ1-5,CASSTDRGGQPQHF,TGTGCCAGCAGCACCGACAGGGGTGGACAGCCCCAGCATTTT
-,-,TRBV3-1/TRBV3-2,TRBJ1-1,CASSHLPPQRYTEAFF,TGTGCCAGCAGCCACCTCCCCCCCCAACGGTACACTGAAGCTTTCTTT
-,-,TRBV6-6,TRBJ1-2,CASSAGNGLDGYTF,TGTGCCAGCAGTGCCGGAAACGGGTTGGATGGCTACACCTTC
-,-,TRBV7-7,TRBJ2-5,CASSPTGVGGHETQYF,TGTGCCAGCAGCCCGACGGGGGTAGGGGGCCACGAGACCCAGTACTTC
-,-,TRBV18,TRBJ2-1,CASSPVDNEQFF,TGTGCCAGCTCCCCGGTAGACAATGAGCAGTTCTTC
TRBD1,-,TRBV5-1,TRBJ2-1,CASSLDRVSSYNEQFF,TGCGCCAGCAGCCTGGACAGGGTCAGCTCCTACAATGAGCAGTTCTTC
-,-,TRBV7-9,TRBJ2-6,CASSYQVPSSGANVLTF,TGTGCCAGCAGCTACCAGGTACCAAGCTCTGGGGCCAACGTCCTGACTTTC
TRBD2,-,TRBV5-1,TRBJ2-1,CASRPSGGANVNEQFF,TGCGCCAGCAGGCCTAGCGGGGGGGCCAACGTAAATGAGCAGTTCTTC
TRBD1,-,TRBV29-1,TRBJ1-2,CSARQGALGNGYTF,TGCAGCGCAAGACAGGGGGCGCTAGGAAATGGCTACACCTTC
-,-,TRBV5-1,TRBJ2-2,CASSLGSSTGELFF,TGCGCCAGCAGCCTGGGGAGCAGCACCGGGGAGCTGTTTTTT
TRBD2,-,TRBV7-3,TRBJ2-1,CASSLTAWAGGDSNEQFF,TGTGCCAGCAGCTTAACCGCGTGGGCGGGGGGGGATTCAAATGAGCAGTTCTTC
-,-,TRBV5-4,TRBJ1-6,CASSERGNSLHF,TGTGCCAGCAGCGAAAGGGGGAATTCCCTCCACTTT
TRBD1,-,TRBV20-1,TRBJ1-1,CSAPGTAEAFF,TGCAGTGCTCCAGGGACAGCTGAAGCTTTCTTT
TRBD1,-,TRBV7-3,TRBJ2-2,CASSQTGQGTGELFF,TGTGCCAGCAGCCAAACGGGACAGGGTACCGGGGAGCTGTTTTTT
-,-,TRBV19,TRBJ1-2,CASSIRLDSRHGYTF,TGTGCCAGTAGTATCCGCCTGGACAGCCGTCATGGCTACACCTTC
TRBD1,-,TRBV5-4,TRBJ2-7,CASSLRGGAMDEQYF,TGTGCCAGCAGCTTACGAGGGGGCGCGATGGACGAGCAGTACTTC
-,-,TRBV6-5,TRBJ1-5,CASSQQGRQPQHF,TGTGCCAGCAGCCAACAGGGACGCCAGCCCCAGCATTTT
-,-,TRBV5-5,TRBJ1-6,CASSLEGTPLHF,TGTGCCAGCAGCTTGGAGGGGACACCCCTCCACTTT
-,-,TRBV6-5,TRBJ1-4,CASRTGWGGPEKLFF,TGTGCCAGCAGAACAGGGTGGGGGGGGCCTGAAAAACTGTTTTTT
-,once,TRBV4-1,TRBJ1-1,CASSQERRAGAEAFF,TGCGCCAGCAGCCAAGAGCGCAGGGCGGGAGCTGAAGCTTTCTTT
TRBD2,once,TRBV2,TRBJ2-7,CASSPRLAGAREQYF,TGTGCCAGCAGCCCAAGACTAGCGGGGGCGCGCGAGCAGTACTTC
TRBD1,-,TRBV5-1,TRBJ2-2,CARTGPMDNTGELFF,TGCGCCAGGACAGGGCCTATGGATAACACCGGGGAGCTGTTTTTT
TRBD2,-,TRBV25-1,TRBJ2-3,CASSELDTSGGPTSSQYF,TGTGCCAGCAGTGAATTGGATACTAGCGGGGGCCCCACAAGCTCGCAGTATTTT
-,-,TRBV3-1/TRBV3-2,TRBJ1-5,CASSQGWGGNQPQHF,TGTGCCAGCAGCCAAGGGTGGGGCGGCAATCAGCCCCAGCATTTT
-,few,TRBV12-3/TRBV12-4,TRBJ1-1,CASSLVQRGAFF,TGTGCCAGCAGTTTAGTTCAGCGAGGGGCTTTCTTT
-,-,TRBV18,TRBJ2-3,CASSPRGTDTQYF,TGTGCCAGCTCACCGAGGGGCACAGATACGCAGTATTTT
-,-,TRBV2,TRBJ1-6,CASSEAEQYNSPLHF,TGTGCCAGCAGTGAAGCTGAACAGTATAATTCACCCCTCCACTTT
TRBD2,-,TRBV7-3,TRBJ2-3,CASPPQPGTSGTDTQYF,TGTGCCAGCCCCCCTCAGCCCGGGACTAGCGGCACAGATACGCAGTATTTT
TRBD1,-,TRBV6-4,TRBJ1-1,CASSDADRDAFF,TGTGCCAGCAGTGACGCCGACAGGGACGCTTTCTTT
-,-,TRBV2,TRBJ2-6,CASSAQLSFSGANVLTF,TGTGCCAGCAGTGCTCAACTTTCTTTCTCTGGGGCCAACGTCCTGACTTTC
-,few,TRBV19,TRBJ2-5,CASSSLRGETQYF,TGTGCCAGTTCTTCCCTTCGGGGAGAGACCCAGTACTTC
TRBD2,-,TRBV5-1,TRBJ2-1,CASSAGTSGTNEQFF,TGCGCCAGCAGCGCCGGGACTAGCGGCACCAATGAGCAGTTCTTC
-,-,TRBV11-3,TRBJ1-1,CASSLRSGKTEAFF,TGTGCCAGCAGCTTACGGTCAGGGAAGACTGAAGCTTTCTTT
-,-,TRBV19,TRBJ1-2,CASSIITGGGSYTF,TGTGCCAGTAGTATCATAACAGGTGGCGGGAGCTACACCTTC
-,-,TRBV6-5,TRBJ2-1,CASSATRDTYNEQFF,TGTGCCAGCAGCGCTACCCGGGACACTTACAATGAGCAGTTCTTC
-,-,TRBV7-9,TRBJ2-3,CASSVDSPDTQYF,TGTGCCAGCAGCGTTGACAGTCCAGATACGCAGTATTTT